This T cell receptor (beta chain) was identified in a study of shared clonotypes between healthy human individuals. Across the study: Donors, aged 18 to 49, were a couple of women and three men.

With regard to this clone: Other DNA sequences in this specimen translate into the identical CDR3.

The naive CD8 fraction comprised CD45RO-negative cells positively selected for CCR7 and excluded terminally differentiated effector memory CD45RA+ cells. Sequencing was at deep level. The data were produced by immunoSEQ multiplex PCR, yet TCRdb's version contains in-frame clones alone and is incomplete. The table lists millions of clones, about 93% of them singletons. The clonotype comes from a man aged 18-30 years in good health. Some clones in this sample may be carry-over from other donors' samples. Sequences were obtained from naive CD8+ T cells from PBMCs.

CDR3 sequence reads: CASSQGRGSSYEQYF. Here the CDR3 DNA reads TGCGCCAGCAGCCAAGGCAGGGGAAGCTCCTACGAGCAGTACTTC. The chain combines TRBV4-3 with TRBJ2-7; D possibly corresponds to TRBD1 (6 bases). V lost 1 base and J 0 bases, leaving 10 bases between the germline ends. The CDR3 totals 15 residues. Germline CDR1 is LGHNA and CDR2 is YSLEER.